Listed here are 27 T cell receptor beta chains from one sample, sequenced in a study of blood T cell repertoires in COVID-19. This table comes from immunoSEQ multiplex PCR, and its TCRdb copy is limited to in-frame clones, with some not included. This sample yields about 72,000 clones, of which 75% to 90% are seen a single time; 15% to 20% belongs to the top ten. The material sequenced was peripheral blood. These receptors came from a woman over 75 with acute or convalescent COVID-19.

The rearrangement uses TRBV9 and TRBJ2-2, with 8 nucleotides matching TRBD1. CDR1 is SGDLS and CDR2 is YYNGEE in the germline V gene. There are 16 residues in the CDR3. The J segment lost 5 bases and the V segment lost 3 bases, leaving 9 bases of the junction unmatched. CDR3: CASSAQTGVRTGELFF. The CDR3 nucleotides read TGTGCCAGCAGCGCCCAGACAGGGGTTAGAACCGGGGAGCTGTTTTTT. Combining the CDR3 with reference TRBV9 and TRBJ2-2 gives the whole variable domain DSGVTQTPKHLITATGQRVTLRCSPRSGDLSVYWYQQSLDQGLQFLIQYYNGEERAKGNILERFSAQQFPDLHSELNLSSLELGDSALYFCASSAQTGVRTGELFFGEGSRLTVL.

The chain combines TRBV29-1 with TRBJ1-1; a possible D gene is TRBD1 (6 bases). The V gene's germline CDR1 is SQVTM and CDR2 ANQGSEA. CDR3 length equals 13 residues. The germline V and J ends were trimmed by 7 bases and 0 bases, with 12 bases remaining between them. The CDR3 loop is CSGDRIMNTEAFF. CDR3 coding DNA: TGCAGCGGCGACAGGATCATGAACACTGAAGCTTTCTTT.

This clone showed up just once. This chain joins TRBV21-1 and TRBJ2-7; the table calls TRBD2, which could not be checked here. TRBV21-1 represents a pseudogene. The CDR3 has 11 residues. This chain's CDR3 is CASSNPAGQYF. In DNA form, the CDR3 reads TGTGCCAGCAGCAACCCCGCCGGGCAGTACTTC.

The rearrangement joins TRBV6-5 to TRBJ2-2; TRBD1 might be the D (5 bases). Germline V gene data show CDR1 as MNHEY and CDR2 as SVGAGI. This CDR3 has 11 residues. V gave up 4 bases and J gave up 17 bases, with 14 bases separating them. The CDR3 here is CASSSLYRLFF. The CDR3, as DNA: TGTGCCAGCAGTTCTCTTTACAGGCTTTTTTTT.

The V call is TRBV2, the J call TRBJ1-4; TRBD1 might be the D (5 bases). The V end lost 10 bases, the J end lost 7 bases, and 16 bases lay between the germline ends. CDR3 length equals 13 residues. Germline loops: CDR1 SNHLY, CDR2 FYNNEI. The CDR3 sequence: CATLGADLEKLFF. The CDR3 DNA is TGTGCCACCCTAGGGGCTGACCTTGAAAAACTGTTTTTT.

The chain uses TRBV5-1 and TRBJ2-3; TRBD2 matches at 9 bases. The CDR3 runs 16 residues. CDR1 and CDR2 from the germline V gene are SGHRS and YFSETQ. V shed 3 bases, J shed 1 base, and the junction held 6 bases outside the gene matches. CDR3: CASSSAGGSRTDTQYF. The CDR3 DNA reads as TGCGCCAGCAGCTCTGCGGGGGGGTCCCGCACAGATACGCAGTATTTT.

J is TRBJ2-1 and V is TRBV30; 7 positions agree with TRBD1. Germline-derived CDR1 and CDR2 are GTSNPN and SVGIG (reference sequence). The CDR3 runs to 12 residues. The V and J ends lost 2 bases and 13 bases, in that order; junction bases with no gene match: 8. The CDR3 loop is CAWSLPGTVQFF. CDR3 sequence (DNA): TGTGCCTGGAGTCTCCCCGGGACAGTACAGTTCTTC.

The chain recombines TRBV10-3 with TRBJ2-5; 7 positions match TRBD2. Per germline, CDR1 ENHRY and CDR2 SYGVKD. V lost 6 bases, J lost 5 bases, and 0 bases stayed unmatched. This CDR3 has 11 amino acids. The chain's CDR3 is CAISGGETQYF. The CDR3 coding sequence is TGTGCCATCAGCGGGGGGGAGACCCAGTACTTC.

This clone appeared once. The rearrangement uses TRBV9 and TRBJ2-7; 9 bases fit TRBD1. Germline values: CDR1 SGDLS, CDR2 YYNGEE. After removal of 3 bases from V and 3 bases from J, the junction contained 7 bases not matched to a gene. This CDR3 is 15 amino acids long. The CDR3 sequence: CASSDPGQGGYEQYF. The CDR3 DNA is TGTGCCAGCAGCGACCCGGGACAGGGCGGCTACGAGCAGTACTTC.

This chain links TRBV5-4 with TRBJ2-7; perhaps TRBD1 as D (6 bases). Germline-derived CDR1 and CDR2 are SGHNT and YYREEE (reference sequence). The CDR3 length is 13 residues. Trimming stripped 6 bases from V and 3 bases from J, with 13 bases between. CDR3 residues: CASNRQGSYEQYF. The CDR3 DNA reads as TGTGCCAGCAACCGGCAGGGGAGCTACGAGCAGTACTTC.

The CDR3 here is CASSRTGVSTDTQYF. The CDR3 DNA is TGTGCCAGCAGCCGGACGGGAGTCAGCACAGATACGCAGTATTTT. The rearrangement joins TRBV6-6 to TRBJ2-3, with D perhaps matching TRBD2 (6 bases). Looked up from germline, CDR1 is MNHNY and CDR2 is SVGAGI (reference sequence). Trimming cost V 6 bases and J 0 bases, with 13 bases left between them. CDR3 size: 15 residues.

The chain links TRBV14 to TRBJ2-2, with 7 bases matching TRBD2. The CDR3 runs to 14 residues. V was pared by 3 bases and J by 4 bases, with 2 bases of the junction left unmatched. CDR1 and CDR2 from the germline V gene are SGHDN and FVKESK. CDR3 amino acids: CASSQLAATGELFF. As DNA, the CDR3 is TGTGCCAGCAGCCAGCTAGCGGCCACCGGGGAGCTGTTTTTT.

V and J are TRBV13 and TRBJ1-1; no clear D. V lost 1 base and J lost 3, with 9 bases in between. Germline CDR1 is PRHDT and CDR2 is FYEKMQ (reference sequence). CDR3 length: 14 amino acids. CDR3 bases: TGTGCCAGCAGCTTAGCGGCGGGGTACACTGAAGCTTTCTTT. Its translation: CASSLAAGYTEAFF. Full variable domain (missing parts from reference TRBV13 and TRBJ1-1): AAGVIQSPRHLIKEKRETATLKCYPIPRHDTVYWYQQGPGQDPQFLISFYEKMQSDKGSIPDRFSAQQFSDYHSELNMSSLELGDSALYFCASSLAAGYTEAFFGQGTRLTVV.

DNA for the CDR3: TGTGCCAGCAGCCCCTCGGGAGCATCGAGCAATCAGCCCCAGCATTTT. This translates into CASSPSGASSNQPQHF. The rearrangement joins TRBV3-1 (or the pseudogene TRBV3-2) to TRBJ1-5; unclear D gene. V was trimmed by 4 bases and J by 1 base, leaving 14 bases between them. The CDR3 runs to 16 residues. CDR1 and CDR2 (germline): LGHDT, YNNKEL (reference sequence).

The chain couples TRBV5-1 to TRBJ2-3; perhaps TRBD2 as D (5 bases). In germline, CDR1 is SGHRS, CDR2 YFSETQ. The germline V and J ends were trimmed by 5 bases and 2 bases, with 15 bases remaining between them. The CDR3 sequence is 15 residues long. The CDR3 DNA sequence: TGCGCCAGCAGGGAGGACCCCATATCCACAGATACGCAGTATTTT. This translates into CASREDPISTDTQYF.

This clone is termed medium-sized. DNA for the CDR3: TGTGCCAGCAGCCTGGGACCCGCGAGGGAGCAGTTCTTC. Its protein is CASSLGPAREQFF. The genes are TRBV5-5 and TRBJ2-1, with D possibly called TRBD1 or TRBD2 (5 bases each). Trimming shortened V by 4 bases and J by 10 bases, and 15 bases separated the two germline ends. The CDR3 has 13 amino acids. Germline CDR1 reads SGHKS; CDR2 reads YYEKEE (reference sequence).

This clone was recorded a few times. The CDR3 protein is CASSRVRGGGNTIYF. CDR3 nucleotides: TGTGCCAGCAGCCGGGTTAGGGGAGGAGGAAACACCATATATTTT. This rearrangement joins TRBV4-2 to TRBJ1-3, with D maybe TRBD1 (5 bases). The CDR3 is 15 amino acids. CDR1 is LGHNA and CDR2 is YNFKEQ in the germline V gene. V gave up 4 bases and J gave up 4 bases, with 14 bases separating them.

The chain couples TRBV5-6 to TRBJ2-7; 8 bases are shared with TRBD1. V dropped 0 bases and J dropped 4; count of bases not matched to a gene: 3. Germline lookup yields CDR1 SGHDT and CDR2 YYEEEE. This CDR3 spans 14 amino acids. The chain's CDR3 is CASSLGQGAYEQYF. The CDR3 nucleotides read TGTGCCAGCAGCTTGGGGCAGGGGGCTTACGAGCAGTACTTC.

As regards this clone: An end of the junction does not agree with germline; a read error may underlie this. The rearrangement uses TRBV19 and TRBJ1-6; 7 positions match TRBD1. CDR3 size: 16 residues. CDR1 and CDR2 from the germline V gene are LNHDA and SQIVND (reference sequence). CDR3 in amino acids: CASSASDRRYNSLLHF. The DNA for the CDR3 is TGTGCCAGTAGTGCATCGGACAGGCGTTATAATTCACTCCTCCACTTT.

The chain is built from TRBV27 and TRBJ2-2; 10 bases are shared with TRBD2. The CDR3 totals 17 residues. Germline V gene lookup returns CDR1 MNHEY and CDR2 SMNVEV (reference sequence). V was clipped by 1 base and J by 7 bases; unmatched bases: 9. CDR3 sequence: CASSLYASGSGGGELFF. In nucleotides, the CDR3 is TGTGCCAGCAGTTTATACGCTAGCGGGAGCGGGGGCGGGGAGCTGTTTTTT.

V and J are TRBV6-5 and TRBJ1-2, with D tentatively TRBD1 (5 bases). The V end was cut by 11 bases, the J end by 2 bases, with 12 bases between. CDR3 size: 12 residues. Germline V gene lookup returns CDR1 MNHEY and CDR2 SVGAGI. CDR3 bases: TGTGCCGGGAGGGGCCCAAACTATGGCTACACCTTC. Its translation: CAGRGPNYGYTF.

The V call is TRBV9, the J call TRBJ2-5, with TRBD2 matching over 10 bases. Germline CDR1 and CDR2: SGDLS and YYNGEE. CDR3 length equals 16 residues. The V segment lost 2 bases and the J segment 4 bases; nucleotides outside the gene matches: 8. The CDR3 loop is CASSVASGSLGETQYF. For the CDR3, the DNA is TGTGCCAGCAGCGTGGCTAGCGGGAGTTTGGGAGAGACCCAGTACTTC.

The CDR3 reads CASSLVLAEKLFF. CDR3 nucleotides: TGTGCCAGCAGTTTGGTTTTGGCTGAAAAACTGTTTTTT. The V gene is TRBV12-3 or TRBV12-4, the J gene TRBJ1-4; no definite D call. The CDR3 length is 13 residues. V lost 3 bases, J lost 7 bases, and 9 bases lay in between.

The V call is TRBV2, the J call TRBJ1-2, with D possibly being TRBD1 (5 bases). The V gene's germline CDR1 is SNHLY and CDR2 FYNNEI. V was cut by 3 bases and J by 7 bases, with 12 bases left in between. This CDR3 has 13 residues. CDR3 loop: CASSDRVFSGYTF. The CDR3 DNA is TGTGCCAGCAGTGACAGGGTTTTCAGTGGCTACACCTTC.

The rearrangement links TRBV6-2 or TRBV6-3 to TRBJ2-6, with D tentatively TRBD1 (5 bases). Germline V gene data show CDR1 as MNHEY and CDR2 as SVGEGT. The CDR3 extends over 15 amino acids. V dropped 6 bases and J dropped 0 bases, with 9 bases sitting between them. The DNA of the CDR3 is TGTGCCAGCAGCTTGACAGCCTCTGGGGCCAACGTCCTGACTTTC. Translating it yields CASSLTASGANVLTF.

V is TRBV9 and J is TRBJ2-1; D might be TRBD1 (5 bases). Germline CDR1 reads SGDLS; CDR2 reads YYNGEE. The CDR3 extends over 16 amino acids. Trimming took 4 bases from V and 4 from J, leaving 18 bases between them. CDR3 region: CASSPSQDQLYNEQFF. As DNA, the CDR3 is TGTGCCAGCAGCCCCTCACAGGACCAACTTTACAATGAGCAGTTCTTC. Combining the CDR3 with reference TRBV9 and TRBJ2-1 gives the whole variable domain DSGVTQTPKHLITATGQRVTLRCSPRSGDLSVYWYQQSLDQGLQFLIQYYNGEERAKGNILERFSAQQFPDLHSELNLSSLELGDSALYFCASSPSQDQLYNEQFFGPGTRLTVL.

J is TRBJ1-1 and V is TRBV19; 9 bases line up with TRBD1. V gave up 4 bases and J gave up 4 bases; unmatched junction bases: 13. Germline V gene sequence: CDR1 LNHDA, CDR2 SQIVND (reference sequence). This CDR3 comprises 17 residues. DNA for the CDR3: TGTGCCAGTAGTAGTATCGGGACAGGGCTTTTCTTCACTGAAGCTTTCTTT. Translated: CASSSIGTGLFFTEAFF.